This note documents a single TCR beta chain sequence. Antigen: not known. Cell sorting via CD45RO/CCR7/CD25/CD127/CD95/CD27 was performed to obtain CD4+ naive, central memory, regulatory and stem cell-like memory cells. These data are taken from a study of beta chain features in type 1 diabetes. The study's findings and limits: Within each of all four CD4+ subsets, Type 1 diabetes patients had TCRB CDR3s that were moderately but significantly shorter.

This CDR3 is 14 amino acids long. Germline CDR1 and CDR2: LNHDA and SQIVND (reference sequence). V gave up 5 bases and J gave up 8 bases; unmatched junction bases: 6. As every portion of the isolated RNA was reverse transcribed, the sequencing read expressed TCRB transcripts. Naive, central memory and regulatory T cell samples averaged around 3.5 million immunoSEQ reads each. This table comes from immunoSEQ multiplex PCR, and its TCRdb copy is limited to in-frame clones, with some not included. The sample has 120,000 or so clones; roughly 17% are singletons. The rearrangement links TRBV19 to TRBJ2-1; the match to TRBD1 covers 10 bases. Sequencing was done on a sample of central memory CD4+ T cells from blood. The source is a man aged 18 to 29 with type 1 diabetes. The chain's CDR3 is CASSPRTGGDEQFF. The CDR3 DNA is TGTGCCAGTAGTCCCCGGACAGGGGGAGATGAGCAGTTCTTC.